The subject of this entry is one T cell receptor beta chain. Its target is unknown. The germline gives CDR1 MNHNS, CDR2 SASEGT. V lost 1 base and J lost 3, with 10 bases in between. CDR3 length: 15 amino acids. PCR employed 60 Vbeta and 13 Jbeta primers. Produced via immunoSEQ multiplex PCR; TCRdb's table is partial and in-frame only. In the table there are approximately 220,000 clones, around 80% of which are singletons. This record belongs to a study of cytomegalovirus exposure and HLA in healthy donors. The wider study: HLA-typed donors contributed about 85 million unique TCRs, which were held in an early data release. Findings of the study overall: Segments of the TCR beta V type were, in most cases, productive about 90% or about 30% of the time in an earlier analysis.

The TCR comes from a man aged 35 to 55 in good health and CMV-seronegative. The chain recombines TRBV6-1 with TRBJ1-5; D is uncertain. Source material: PBMCs. CDR3 DNA sequence: TGTGCCAGCAGTGAAGGCGGAGGGTTCAATCAGCCCCAGCATTTT. Translation gives CASSEGGGFNQPQHF.